This T cell receptor (beta chain) is from a study of T cell changes during pregnancy in multiple sclerosis. The CDR3 sequence is 14 residues long. J gave up 4 bases and V 3 bases, and 4 bases lay outside the gene matches. Germline CDR1 is LNHDA and CDR2 is SQIVND (reference sequence). Data came from immunoSEQ multiplex PCR; TCRdb stores just in-frame clones and leaves some out. This sample has 40,000 to 45,000 clones, with about 88% found just once. The chain couples TRBV19 to TRBJ1-1; 8 positions agree with TRBD1. Sequencing used CD4+ T cells from peripheral blood mononuclear cells, obtained in the first trimester of pregnancy. The clonotype comes from a female donor with multiple sclerosis, enrolled in a pregnancy study. CDR3 in DNA: TGTGCCAGTAGTATGGGAGGACAGGGCACTGAAGCTTTCTTT. This codes for CASSMGGQGTEAFF. Based on the CDR3 plus reference TRBV19 and TRBJ1-1, the full variable domain is DGGITQSPKYLFRKEGQNVTLSCEQNLNHDAMYWYRQDPGQGLRLIYYSQIVNDFQKGDIAEGYSVSREKKESFPLTVTSAQKNPTAFYLCASSMGGQGTEAFFGQGTRLTVV.